These 29 T cell receptor beta chains were all obtained from the same sample, sequenced in a study of blood T cell repertoires in COVID-19. The assay was immunoSEQ multiplex PCR, and TCRdb's table has in-frame clones only and misses some. The sample carries about 230,000 clones, 84% recorded once. Sequences were obtained from peripheral blood. These TCRs come from a middle-aged woman who had recovered from COVID-19.

This chain connects TRBV6-5 to TRBJ2-5, with 7 bases matching TRBD1. This CDR3 has 14 residues. Germline assignment: CDR1 MNHEY and CDR2 SVGAGI. The V segment lost 6 bases and the J segment 1 base; nucleotides outside the gene matches: 5. The CDR3 is CASRKNRGQETQYF. In DNA, the CDR3 is TGTGCCAGCAGAAAAAACAGGGGCCAAGAGACCCAGTACTTC.

This chain joins TRBV28 and TRBJ2-7, with 10 positions matching TRBD2. Trimming removed 6 bases from V and 0 bases from J; junction bases left unmatched: 5. This CDR3 has 15 amino acids. Germline V gene sequence: CDR1 MDHEN, CDR2 SYDVKM. The CDR3 sequence: CASRGTSAASYEQYF. The CDR3 DNA reads as TGTGCCAGCAGGGGGACTAGCGCCGCCTCCTACGAGCAGTACTTC.

The chain combines TRBV10-2 with TRBJ1-2; maybe TRBD1 (6 bases). Germline assignment: CDR1 WSHSY and CDR2 SAAADI. V was trimmed by 6 bases and J by 5 bases, leaving 13 bases between them. CDR3 size: 13 residues. CDR3 protein: CASRGQLGYGYTF. DNA for the CDR3: TGCGCCAGCAGAGGACAGTTGGGATATGGCTACACCTTC.

J is TRBJ1-3 and V is TRBV7-9; no reliable D call. Between the trimmed V and J ends, which lost 5 bases and 4 bases, there was a span of 21 bases. From germline, CDR1 is SEHNR and CDR2 FQNEAQ (reference sequence). The CDR3 is 17 residues long. For the CDR3, the DNA is TGTGCCAGCAGCGCCACAACCGGGAAGGTGGTGGGAAACACCATATATTTT. Its translation is CASSATTGKVVGNTIYF.

V and J are TRBV6-6 and TRBJ2-1; 8 nucleotides agree with TRBD2. CDR3 length equals 16 residues. Germline assignment: CDR1 MNHNY and CDR2 SVGAGI (reference sequence). V was pared by 3 bases and J by 3 bases, with 7 bases of the junction left unmatched. The CDR3 sequence is CASSYVGTSVYNEQFF. DNA for the CDR3: TGTGCCAGCAGTTATGTTGGGACTAGTGTCTACAATGAGCAGTTCTTC.

V is TRBV4-2 and J is TRBJ2-2; TRBD2 matches 9 bases. Unmatched junction bases numbered 5, after V lost 0 bases and J lost 0 bases. Germline V CDR1 and CDR2: LGHNA, YNFKEQ. The CDR3 loop spans 18 amino acids. The DNA of the CDR3 is TGTGCCAGCAGCCAAGACAATAGCGGGGGCCCGAACACCGGGGAGCTGTTTTTT. This sequence encodes CASSQDNSGGPNTGELFF.

The V and J genes are TRBV30 and TRBJ1-3; no reliable D call. Trimming pared 4 bases from V and 0 bases from J, leaving 10 bases between. Germline CDR1 reads GTSNPN; CDR2 reads SVGIG (reference sequence). The CDR3 has 14 amino acids. CDR3 amino acids: CAWIVESSGNTIYF. The CDR3 nucleotides are TGTGCCTGGATTGTTGAGAGCTCTGGAAACACCATATATTTT.

V gene TRBV3-1 (or the pseudogene TRBV3-2) combines with J gene TRBJ1-2; maybe TRBD1 (5 bases). The V gene lost 1 base and the J gene lost 1 base, with 28 bases spanning the gap. CDR1 is LGHDT, CDR2 YNNKEL, per germline (reference sequence). CDR3 size: 21 residues. The CDR3 DNA reads as TGTGCCAGCAGCCAAGGTCGCGGTGGAGGGGCCGGACGTTCGCTTAACTATGGCTACACCTTC. Amino acids: CASSQGRGGGAGRSLNYGYTF.

This chain connects TRBV18 to TRBJ2-1; the match to TRBD2 covers 7 bases. This CDR3 has 14 residues. The ends lost 4 bases at V and 2 bases at J; junction bases unmatched: 2. Per germline, CDR1 KGHSH and CDR2 LQKENI. CDR3 sequence reads: CASSQAGAYNEQFF. CDR3 nucleotides: TGTGCCAGCTCACAGGCGGGGGCCTACAATGAGCAGTTCTTC. The whole variable domain, remainder taken from reference TRBV18 and TRBJ2-1, is NAGVMQNPRHLVRRRGQEARLRCSPMKGHSHVYWYRQLPEEGLKFMVYLQKENIIDESGMPKERFSAEFPKEGPSILRIQQVVRGDSAAYFCASSQAGAYNEQFFGPGTRLTVL.

The chain is built from TRBV2 and TRBJ1-5, with TRBD1 identical over 8 bases. Germline lookup yields CDR1 SNHLY and CDR2 FYNNEI. V lost 6 bases and J lost 7; bases outside the gene matches: 11. CDR3 length: 15 residues. The CDR3 spells CASSQWTGRSQPQHF. The CDR3 DNA reads as TGTGCCAGCAGCCAGTGGACAGGGAGGAGCCAGCCCCAGCATTTT.

CDR3 bases: TGTGCCAGCAGCTTAGATTTGGTGGGGCTAGCGGAGACCCAGTACTTC. It encodes CASSLDLVGLAETQYF. The chain is built from TRBV11-2 and TRBJ2-5, with D tentatively TRBD2 (6 bases). V lost 0 bases and J 5 bases, leaving 16 bases between the germline ends. The CDR3 sequence is 16 residues long. Germline V gene data show CDR1 as SGHAT and CDR2 as FQNNGV.

The chain combines TRBV28 with TRBJ1-2; a possible D gene is TRBD1 (6 bases). V was clipped by 6 bases and J by 3 bases, with 14 bases between them. This CDR3 region has 14 residues. Per the germline V gene, CDR1 is MDHEN and CDR2 is SYDVKM. In nucleotides, the CDR3 is TGTGCCAGCAGCGTAACAGGGATTTACTATGGCTACACCTTC. It translates to CASSVTGIYYGYTF.

This clone was counted a single time. J is TRBJ2-2 and V is TRBV2; 7 bases align to TRBD2. Unmatched junction bases numbered 11, after V lost 8 bases and J lost 2 bases. Germline-derived CDR1 and CDR2 are SNHLY and FYNNEI. CDR3 size: 16 residues. CDR3 coding DNA: TGTGCCAGCGACCCCCTGGGCGGGGGTAACACCGGGGAGCTGTTTTTT. Its protein is CASDPLGGGNTGELFF. The variable domain in full, completed from reference TRBV2 and TRBJ2-2, reads EPEVTQTPSHQVTQMGQEVILRCVPISNHLYFYWYRQILGQKVEFLVSFYNNEISEKSEIFDDQFSVERPDGSNFTLKIRSTKLEDSAMYFCASDPLGGGNTGELFFGEGSRLTVL.

The V gene is TRBV20-1, the J gene TRBJ1-1; tentatively, D is TRBD1 (5 bases). CDR1 DFQATT and CDR2 SNEGSKA come from the germline V gene (reference sequence). V was cut by 3 bases and J by 0 bases, with 14 bases left in between. The CDR3 is 15 residues long. CDR3 amino acids: CSASYEARVNTEAFF. The CDR3 nucleotides are TGCAGTGCTAGTTATGAGGCCAGGGTGAACACTGAAGCTTTCTTT.

This clone has a single count. A junction boundary mismatches the germline segment, possibly from a read error. Distinct nucleotide sequences in the sample also encode this CDR3. The chain recombines TRBV28 with TRBJ1-2, with D tentatively TRBD1 (5 bases). The germline V gene has CDR1 MDHEN and CDR2 SYDVKM. The CDR3 has 12 amino acids. The CDR3 sequence: CASSLGDYGYTF. DNA for the CDR3: TGTGCCAGCAGTTTGGGGGACTACGGCTACACCTTC.

The V and J genes are TRBV6-5 and TRBJ1-1; 10 nucleotides line up with TRBD1. Trimming removed 5 bases from V and 6 bases from J; junction bases left unmatched: 6. CDR1 MNHEY and CDR2 SVGAGI come from the germline V gene. The CDR3 has 14 amino acids. Here the CDR3 DNA reads TGTGCCAGCAGTAGTGGACAGGGGGTGTCTGAAGCTTTCTTT. Translating gives CASSSGQGVSEAFF.

This clone appeared a few times. This chain uses TRBV28 with TRBJ2-5, with TRBD1 matching over 8 bases. The CDR3 loop spans 15 amino acids. V lost 4 bases to trimming and J lost 4 bases; unmatched junction nucleotides: 8. CDR1 is MDHEN and CDR2 is SYDVKM in the germline V gene. The CDR3 region has the DNA TGTGCCAGCAGTTCCACTACAGGGGGAGGAGAGACCCAGTACTTC. Translated: CASSSTTGGGETQYF.

This clone showed up many times. This rearrangement joins TRBV18 to TRBJ2-3; D perhaps matches TRBD1 (5 bases). Germline V lookup: CDR1 KGHSH, CDR2 LQKENI. There are 15 residues in the CDR3. The V and J ends lost 1 base and 0 bases respectively, with 8 bases between them. The CDR3 DNA reads as TGTGCCAGCTCACCACGACAGTCTAGCACAGATACGCAGTATTTT. Translating it yields CASSPRQSSTDTQYF.

The rearrangement uses TRBV7-8 and TRBJ2-5, with D unclear. The CDR3 has 13 amino acids. Deletions cut 2 bases from V and 1 base from J, with 5 bases between. Per the germline V gene, CDR1 is SGHVS and CDR2 is FQNEAQ. The CDR3 sequence: CASSLSRQETQYF. The CDR3, as DNA: TGTGCCAGCAGCTTATCCCGCCAAGAGACCCAGTACTTC.

In regard to this clone: A read error may account for a junction end that differs from germline. The rearrangement joins TRBV7-9 to TRBJ1-2; 7 positions match TRBD1. The CDR3 runs to 14 residues. Germline assignment: CDR1 SEHNR and CDR2 FQNEAQ (reference sequence). As DNA, the CDR3 is TGTGCCAGCAGCCCTGAGGAGACAGGGTATGGTTACACCTTC. Translation gives CASSPEETGYGYTF.

This clone occurred once. The chain joins TRBV2 to TRBJ1-1, with TRBD1 identical over 7 bases. V dropped 8 bases and J dropped 2; count of bases not matched to a gene: 14. The CDR3 has 16 residues. Germline CDR1 is SNHLY and CDR2 is FYNNEI. Here the CDR3 DNA reads TGTGCCAGCCATCTCGACAGGGCGCTCAAAAACACTGAAGCTTTCTTT. It translates to CASHLDRALKNTEAFF.

This sequence joins TRBV14 and TRBJ1-1; D ambiguous. The CDR3 extends over 13 amino acids. V shed 2 bases and J shed 11 bases, with 15 bases lying between them. CDR1 SGHDN and CDR2 FVKESK come from the germline V gene. Here the CDR3 DNA reads TGTGCCAGCAGCCAAAACCCGGGAATAGGTGCTTTCTTT. This codes for CASSQNPGIGAFF.

The CDR3 bases are TGTGCCAGCAGCCATCAGGGATTCTATGGCTACACCTTC. Residues: CASSHQGFYGYTF. This chain connects TRBV3-1 (or the pseudogene TRBV3-2) to TRBJ1-2; D may be TRBD1 (5 bases). The length of the CDR3 is 13 residues. CDR1 and CDR2 from the germline V gene are LGHDT and YNNKEL (reference sequence). Between the trimmed V and J ends, which lost 3 bases and 4 bases, there was a span of 9 bases.

The chain carries TRBV19 and TRBJ2-7; D possibly corresponds to TRBD1 (6 bases). CDR3 length: 12 amino acids. Per germline, CDR1 LNHDA and CDR2 SQIVND (reference sequence). Between the trimmed V and J ends, which lost 6 bases and 5 bases, there was a span of 11 bases. The CDR3 loop is CASSHGGHEQYF. CDR3 sequence (DNA): TGTGCCAGTAGCCATGGGGGCCACGAGCAGTACTTC.

The chain carries TRBV7-9 and TRBJ2-2; D gene ambiguous. From germline, CDR1 is SEHNR and CDR2 FQNEAQ (reference sequence). Trimming removed 4 bases from V and 0 bases from J, with 6 bases in between. This CDR3 region has 14 residues. CDR3 protein: CASSSVANTGELFF. CDR3 in DNA: TGTGCCAGCAGCTCAGTTGCGAACACCGGGGAGCTGTTTTTT.

This clone was detected only a few times. The junction departs from germline at one end; a sequencing error may be responsible. Here the CDR3 DNA reads TGTGCCAGCAGCTTAGGACCTGACAGGGAGGTCGACTTC. It encodes CASSLGPDREVDF. This chain joins TRBV7-9 and TRBJ1-2; 7 positions agree with TRBD1. Looked up from germline, CDR1 is SEHNR and CDR2 is FQNEAQ (reference sequence). The CDR3 has 13 amino acids. The variable domain in full, with the rest retrieved from reference TRBV7-9 and TRBJ1-2, is DTGVSQNPRHKITKRGQNVTFRCDPISEHNRLYWYRQTLGQGPEFLTYFQNEAQLEKSRLLSDRFSAERPKGSFSTLEIQRTEQGDSAMYLCASSLGPDREVDFGSGTRLTVV.

The chain's CDR3 is CASSRGLAGGLDTQYF. The CDR3, as DNA: TGTGCCAGCAGCCGAGGACTAGCGGGGGGGCTGGATACGCAGTATTTT. The chain carries TRBV3-1 (or the pseudogene TRBV3-2) and TRBJ2-3; 15 bases fit TRBD2. Trimming cost V 4 bases and J 6 bases; bases outside gene matches: 5. The CDR3 length is 16 residues. CDR1 is LGHDT and CDR2 is YNNKEL in the germline V gene (reference sequence).

This chain connects TRBV5-6 to TRBJ1-1, with unresolved D. Germline V CDR1 and CDR2: SGHDT, YYEEEE. The CDR3 is 12 amino acids. Trimming pared 2 bases from V and 8 bases from J, leaving 10 bases between. Here the CDR3 reads CASSFRETEAFF. The CDR3 DNA follows: TGTGCCAGCAGCTTCCGGGAAACAGAAGCTTTCTTT.

The chain recombines TRBV12-3 or TRBV12-4 with TRBJ2-3; D perhaps matches TRBD2 (5 bases). There are 13 residues in the CDR3. Trimming cost V 5 bases and J 8 bases, with 14 bases left between them. The CDR3 DNA sequence: TGTGCCAGCAGTCCAACCCTCGAGGGTACGCAGTATTTT. It translates to CASSPTLEGTQYF.